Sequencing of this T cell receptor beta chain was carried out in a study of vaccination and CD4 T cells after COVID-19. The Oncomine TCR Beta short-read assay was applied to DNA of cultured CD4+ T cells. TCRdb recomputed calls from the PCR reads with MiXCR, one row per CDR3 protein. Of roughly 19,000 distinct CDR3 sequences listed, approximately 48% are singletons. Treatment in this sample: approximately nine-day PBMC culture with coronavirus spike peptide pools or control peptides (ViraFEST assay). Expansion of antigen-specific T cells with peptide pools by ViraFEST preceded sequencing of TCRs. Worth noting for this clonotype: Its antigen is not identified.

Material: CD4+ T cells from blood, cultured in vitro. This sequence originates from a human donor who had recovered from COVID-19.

The CDR3 sequence is CAISEREDSNQPQHF. The DNA for the CDR3 is TGTGCCATCAGTGAACGGGAGGATAGCAATCAGCCCCAGCATTTT. The rearrangement joins TRBV10-3 to TRBJ1-5, with unresolved D. The V gene lost 3 bases and the J gene lost 0 bases, with 9 bases spanning the gap. This CDR3 is 15 amino acids long. Per the germline V gene, CDR1 is ENHRY and CDR2 is SYGVKD.